These 12 T cell receptor beta chains were sequenced from one sample in a study of CD8 T cells in ankylosing spondylitis. TCRdb reanalysed the 5' RACE reads using MiXCR and keeps one entry per CDR3 protein. The repertoire holds about 250,000 distinct CDR3 sequences, with 15% to 20% as singletons. The source material was blood, either unsorted or a sorted T cell fraction (not recorded which). Source of these receptors: a male donor with ankylosing spondylitis or in good health (not recorded which).

The chain couples TRBV24-1 to TRBJ2-1, with a tentative D call TRBD2 (5 bases). Germline V CDR1 and CDR2: KGHDR, SFDVKD. The CDR3 loop spans 13 amino acids. V was cut by 1 base and J by 7 bases, with 7 bases left in between. The CDR3 loop reads CATSDFSGNEQFF. CDR3 bases: TGTGCCACCAGTGATTTTTCGGGGAATGAGCAGTTCTTC.

The chain employs TRBV6-5 and TRBJ1-5, with D perhaps TRBD1 (5 bases). The CDR3 totals 15 residues. Trimming took 0 bases from V and 5 from J, leaving 11 bases between them. Germline V gene sequence: CDR1 MNHEY, CDR2 SVGAGI. The CDR3 is CASSYSSRVDQPQHF. The CDR3 bases are TGTGCCAGCAGTTACTCCTCCAGGGTCGATCAGCCCCAGCATTTT.

This clonotype was observed at least ten times. The chain employs TRBV10-3 and TRBJ2-2; 7 nucleotides agree with TRBD2. Germline V gene data show CDR1 as ENHRY and CDR2 as SYGVKD. The CDR3 has 14 residues. J was trimmed by 5 bases and V by 8 bases; bases with no gene match: 8. CDR3 coding DNA: TGTGCCATCGGGTCTAGCGGCGGGACCGGGGAGCTGTTTTTT. This codes for CAIGSSGGTGELFF.

The chain couples TRBV10-3 to TRBJ1-1; possible D gene TRBD1, 6 bases. Trimming pared 6 bases from V and 0 bases from J, leaving 11 bases between. The CDR3 is 14 amino acids. Germline V CDR1 and CDR2: ENHRY, SYGVKD. CDR3 loop: CAIRETGMNTEAFF. The CDR3 DNA reads TGTGCCATCAGAGAGACAGGTATGAACACTGAAGCTTTCTTT.

This clonotype was seen a handful of times. The CDR3 nucleotides are TGTGCCAGCAAAAAGGGGTCCTCCTACAATGAGCAGTTCTTC. Translating it yields CASKKGSSYNEQFF. This rearrangement joins TRBV9 to TRBJ2-1, with D perhaps TRBD1 (5 bases). Germline V CDR1 and CDR2: SGDLS, YYNGEE. This CDR3 comprises 14 residues. V dropped 6 bases and J dropped 0 bases, with 10 bases sitting between them.

V usage is TRBV10-1 and J usage is TRBJ2-1; D is undetermined. V dropped 0 bases and J dropped 0 bases, with 9 bases sitting between them. CDR1 is WNHNN, CDR2 SYGVQD, per germline (reference sequence). This CDR3 has 16 amino acids. CDR3 in DNA: TGCGCCAGCAGTGAGTCGGTGGGAACCTCCTACAATGAGCAGTTCTTC. Encoded protein: CASSESVGTSYNEQFF.

The V gene is TRBV11-2, the J gene TRBJ2-7; a weak D match, TRBD2 (6 bases). Germline V gene lookup returns CDR1 SGHAT and CDR2 FQNNGV. The CDR3 consists of 16 residues. V lost 5 bases, J lost 3 bases, and 20 bases lay in between. The CDR3 DNA sequence: TGTGCCAGCAGCCATGCCAGCGGGCGAGCAATCTACGAGCAGTACTTC. Its protein is CASSHASGRAIYEQYF.

This clonotype was counted at least ten times. The chain has TRBV6-2 or TRBV6-3 and TRBJ2-7; D remains ambiguous. V lost 0 bases and J lost 2, with 8 bases in between. Per germline, CDR1 MNHEY and CDR2 SVGEGT. The CDR3 length is 14 residues. CDR3 region: CASSYSRQAYEQYF. The DNA for the CDR3 is TGTGCCAGCAGTTACTCGAGACAAGCCTACGAGCAGTACTTC.

A few counts support this clonotype. The V call is TRBV20-1, the J call TRBJ2-7; maybe TRBD1 (5 bases). Trimming cost V 0 bases and J 2 bases, with 11 bases left between them. Germline assignment: CDR1 DFQATT and CDR2 SNEGSKA (reference sequence). The CDR3 is 14 residues long. For the CDR3, the DNA is TGCAGTGCTAGAGATCTTGACAGCACCTACGAGCAGTACTTC. Protein product: CSARDLDSTYEQYF.

Ten or more counts support this clonotype. The chain combines TRBV12-3 or TRBV12-4 with TRBJ2-5, with 12 positions matching TRBD2. This CDR3 spans 15 amino acids. Unmatched junction bases numbered 3, after V lost 2 bases and J lost 5 bases. The DNA of the CDR3 is TGTGCCAGCAGTTTAAGACTAGCGGGAGAGGAGACCCAGTACTTC. Translating it yields CASSLRLAGEETQYF.

This chain uses TRBV4-1 with TRBJ1-4; TRBD1 agrees at 9 bases. CDR1 is MGHRA, CDR2 YSYEKL, per germline. Losses at the gene ends were 4 bases for V and 8 bases for J; bases not matched to a gene: 8. The CDR3 runs 15 residues. The CDR3 spells CASSPGGQGEEKLFF. The CDR3 DNA sequence: TGCGCCAGCAGCCCCGGGGGACAGGGCGAGGAAAAACTGTTTTTT.

This clonotype was picked up a small number of times. The CDR3, as DNA: TGTGCCAGCAGTTCTATCATCCTCGAGCAGTACTTC. Protein: CASSSIILEQYF. The genes are TRBV6-6 and TRBJ2-7; D unclear. The length of the CDR3 is 12 residues. The V end was cut by 4 bases, the J end by 6 bases, with 10 bases between. Per the germline V gene, CDR1 is MNHNY and CDR2 is SVGAGI (reference sequence).